This T cell receptor (delta chain) was found in a study of Vδ1+ human thymocytes. Study conclusions and caveats: Highly polyclonal TRG and TRD repertoires with Gaussian CDR3 length distributions appeared in thymus.

Remarks on this clone: Its matching antigen is unknown. One end of the junction varies from germline; a read error may be responsible. Other DNA sequences within the sample encode an identical CDR3.

This CDR3 has 21 residues. Germline CDR1 and CDR2: TSWWSYY and QGS. The template was reverse-transcribed extracted RNA. Pooled V-gene forward primers with one constant-region reverse primer generated the CDR3 amplicons by multiplex PCR. TCRdb fed the multiplex PCR reads into CATT to redo clone calling. The table records some 73,000 delta-chain clones, around 35% of them present only once. This rearrangement joins TRDV1 to TRDJ1; 12 bases are shared with TRDD3. This TCR derives from a boy under two years old who had congenital heart surgery. Sequenced input: Vdelta1+ gamma-delta thymocytes from the thymus. As to subset: FACS-sorted CD3+ TCRalphabeta- TCRVdelta1+ TCRVdelta2- thymocytes. The CDR3, as DNA: TGTGCTCTCGGGGAACTAGTAACCAACCTGGGGGATACGGGGTACACCGATAAACTCATCTTT. Translating it yields CALGELVTNLGDTGYTDKLIF.